The 23 T cell receptor beta chains below were found in one sample sequenced in a study of blood T cell repertoires in COVID-19. Libraries were prepared by immunoSEQ multiplex PCR; TCRdb keeps only in-frame clonotypes and omits some of them. Of around 240,000 clones listed, approximately 84% were seen once; the top ten hold over 3%. The sequenced sample consisted of peripheral blood. The receptor source for this set is a woman younger than 45 who had recovered from COVID-19.

In its sample, this clone was seen many times. V gene TRBV7-6 combines with J gene TRBJ1-6; 7 nucleotides line up with TRBD1. The CDR3 is 13 amino acids. Germline V gene lookup returns CDR1 SGHVS and CDR2 FNYEAQ. The J segment lost 9 bases and the V segment lost 8 bases, leaving 7 bases of the junction unmatched. The CDR3 DNA is TGTGCCAGCGGTGACAGGGAGTTTTCACCCCTCCACTTT. This translates into CASGDREFSPLHF.

The chain uses TRBV3-1 (or the pseudogene TRBV3-2) and TRBJ2-7; TRBD2 matches 10 bases. The V gene's germline CDR1 is LGHDT and CDR2 YNNKEL (reference sequence). CDR3 length equals 15 residues. V shed 4 bases and J 6 bases; nucleotides not matched to a gene: 9. The CDR3 nucleotides read TGTGCCAGCAGCCTTGATCTAGCGGGGGTTCGCGAGCAGTACTTC. Translating gives CASSLDLAGVREQYF.

The V and J genes are TRBV5-5 and TRBJ1-1; D is unresolved. Between the trimmed V and J ends, which lost 6 bases and 5 bases, there was a span of 17 bases. Germline CDR1 SGHKS, CDR2 YYEKEE (reference sequence). There are 14 residues in the CDR3. CDR3 region: CASTDPAGSTEAFF. The CDR3 coding sequence is TGTGCCAGCACCGATCCGGCAGGAAGTACTGAAGCTTTCTTT.

The rearrangement joins TRBV24-1 to TRBJ2-2; D is unclear. V was pared by 6 bases and J by 0 bases, with 4 bases between. This CDR3 contains 13 residues. Germline V gene sequence: CDR1 KGHDR, CDR2 SFDVKD. The CDR3 coding sequence is TGTGCCACCAGTCCAGCGAACACCGGGGAGCTGTTTTTT. Translation gives CATSPANTGELFF.

The rearrangement joins TRBV19 to TRBJ2-7, with D possibly matching TRBD2 (6 bases). V was cut by 9 bases and J by 5 bases, with 14 bases left in between. The CDR3 is made up of 12 amino acids. Germline CDR1 and CDR2: LNHDA and SQIVND (reference sequence). The CDR3, as DNA: TGTGCCAGAAGGACGGGCGGGAACGAGCAGTACTTC. Translating it yields CARRTGGNEQYF.

V gene TRBV19 combines with J gene TRBJ2-3, with TRBD2 matching over 7 bases. The length of the CDR3 is 16 residues. Germline V gene data show CDR1 as LNHDA and CDR2 as SQIVND (reference sequence). The V gene end was trimmed by 9 bases and the J gene end by 4 bases; junction bases not matched to a gene: 16. CDR3 residues: CASNEKGLHLSDTQYF. The CDR3, as DNA: TGTGCCAGCAATGAAAAGGGACTACACCTTTCAGATACGCAGTATTTT.

This clone was observed once. The genes are TRBV7-3 and TRBJ2-7, with 8 bases that match TRBD2. Trimming removed 1 base from V and 4 bases from J; junction bases left unmatched: 6. Germline lookup yields CDR1 SGHTA and CDR2 FQGTGA. This CDR3 is 15 amino acids long. Written as DNA, the CDR3 is TGTGCCAGCAGCTTAATGAGCGGGGGCAAGTACGAGCAGTACTTC. This codes for CASSLMSGGKYEQYF.

The rearrangement links TRBV7-2 to TRBJ2-7, with 7 nucleotides matching TRBD2. Germline-derived CDR1 and CDR2 are SGHTA and FQGNSA. V lost 3 bases and J lost 2; bases outside the gene matches: 7. The CDR3 contains 15 residues. The CDR3 coding sequence is TGTGCCAGCAGCTTGAACCGCGGGGGTACCTACGAGCAGTACTTC. This gives the protein CASSLNRGGTYEQYF.

The chain combines TRBV11-2 with TRBJ2-3, with TRBD2 matching 12 bases. The V and J ends lost 1 base and 4 bases, in that order; junction bases with no gene match: 6. The CDR3 sequence is 17 residues long. Germline CDR1 is SGHAT and CDR2 is FQNNGV. The CDR3 region is CASSLGLAGGLADTQYF. CDR3 bases: TGTGCCAGCAGCTTAGGGCTAGCGGGGGGGCTGGCAGATACGCAGTATTTT.

This chain connects TRBV4-2 to TRBJ2-7, with 11 bases that match TRBD1. Germline V gene sequence: CDR1 LGHNA, CDR2 YNFKEQ. The CDR3 has 14 amino acids. Unmatched junction bases numbered 4, after V lost 3 bases and J lost 6 bases. This CDR3 is CASSQGQGGSEQYF. The CDR3 DNA follows: TGTGCCAGCAGCCAGGGACAGGGGGGCTCCGAGCAGTACTTC.

This clone was seen ten or more times. This chain links TRBV4-3 with TRBJ2-7; 8 nucleotides agree with TRBD2. This CDR3 has 16 amino acids. Germline CDR1 and CDR2: LGHNA and YSLEER. V shed 0 bases, J shed 4 bases, and the junction held 8 bases outside the gene matches. In nucleotides, the CDR3 is TGCGCCAGCAGCCAAGAGCCGGGGGGGGCCCCTTACGAGCAGTACTTC. Amino acids: CASSQEPGGAPYEQYF.

The chain uses TRBV2 and TRBJ2-5; tentatively, D is TRBD2 (7 bases). The CDR3 contains 16 residues. V was pared by 6 bases and J by 5 bases, with 22 bases between. Germline-derived CDR1 and CDR2 are SNHLY and FYNNEI. CDR3 residues: CASRLRAGASWETQYF. CDR3 bases: TGTGCCAGCAGGCTCCGGGCGGGGGCGAGTTGGGAGACCCAGTACTTC.

The J gene is TRBJ2-1, the V gene TRBV19, with 9 bases identical to TRBD2. Germline trimming cut 5 bases from V and 5 bases from J; bases unmatched to any gene: 10. CDR3 length equals 16 residues. In germline, CDR1 is LNHDA, CDR2 SQIVND (reference sequence). The CDR3 region has the DNA TGTGCCAGTAGTGAGGTCCGGACTAGCGAAGACAATGAGCAGTTCTTC. Translation: CASSEVRTSEDNEQFF.

The chain is built from TRBV3-1 (or the pseudogene TRBV3-2) and TRBJ1-1; D not certain. This CDR3 comprises 14 residues. Germline CDR1 is LGHDT and CDR2 is YNNKEL (reference sequence). V was shortened by 2 bases and J by 6 bases, with 13 bases between the two germline ends. The CDR3 DNA sequence: TGTGCCAGCAGCCAACTTTTGAGGGAGGCTGAAGCTTTCTTT. Amino acid sequence: CASSQLLREAEAFF.

The chain combines TRBV27 with TRBJ1-1; D possibly corresponds to TRBD1 (5 bases). V gave up 5 bases and J gave up 0 bases, with 13 bases separating them. The CDR3 sequence is 15 residues long. Germline V gene data show CDR1 as MNHEY and CDR2 as SMNVEV (reference sequence). CDR3 bases: TGTGCCAGCAGTCTCCGGGGGACGGTGAACACTGAAGCTTTCTTT. Protein sequence: CASSLRGTVNTEAFF.

The V call is TRBV18, the J call TRBJ1-4, with D unclear. CDR1 is KGHSH and CDR2 is LQKENI in the germline V gene. The CDR3 loop spans 12 amino acids. V was trimmed by 5 bases and J by 8 bases, leaving 9 bases between them. For the CDR3, the DNA is TGTGCCAGCTCAGGGCTGGAAGAAAAACTGTTTTTT. Protein: CASSGLEEKLFF.

This chain joins TRBV19 and TRBJ2-7, with 9 positions matching TRBD1. V lost 3 bases and J lost 2; bases outside the gene matches: 8. This CDR3 contains 16 residues. CDR1 and CDR2 (germline): LNHDA, SQIVND (reference sequence). The CDR3 loop is CASSITHRGPPYEQYF. In nucleotides, the CDR3 is TGTGCCAGTAGTATCACTCACAGGGGGCCCCCCTACGAGCAGTACTTC.

V gene TRBV4-2 combines with J gene TRBJ1-4; D remains ambiguous. The V end was cut by 10 bases, the J end by 4 bases, with 13 bases between. This CDR3 has 13 amino acids. Germline V lookup: CDR1 LGHNA, CDR2 YNFKEQ. CDR3 nucleotide sequence: TGTGCCACTAACGGAGACGGTAATGAAAAACTGTTTTTT. It translates to CATNGDGNEKLFF.

CDR3 residues: CASSQDPDSSGANVLTF. The DNA for the CDR3 is TGTGCCAGCAGCCAAGACCCGGACAGCTCTGGGGCCAACGTCCTGACTTTC. The chain recombines TRBV14 with TRBJ2-6, with a tentative D call TRBD1 (6 bases). The CDR3 extends over 17 amino acids. Germline CDR1 SGHDN, CDR2 FVKESK. Trimming took 0 bases from V and 0 from J, leaving 9 bases between them.

The chain carries TRBV18 and TRBJ2-1; D is unclear. The CDR3 has 15 amino acids. Germline CDR1 reads KGHSH; CDR2 reads LQKENI. V dropped 3 bases and J dropped 2 bases, with 11 bases sitting between them. CDR3 region: CASSPSVWAYNEQFF. CDR3 nucleotide sequence: TGTGCCAGCTCACCGAGCGTGTGGGCCTACAATGAGCAGTTCTTC. Full variable domain (outside the CDR3, taken from reference TRBV18 and TRBJ2-1): NAGVMQNPRHLVRRRGQEARLRCSPMKGHSHVYWYRQLPEEGLKFMVYLQKENIIDESGMPKERFSAEFPKEGPSILRIQQVVRGDSAAYFCASSPSVWAYNEQFFGPGTRLTVL.

The rearrangement links TRBV7-3 to TRBJ2-3, with 9 nucleotides matching TRBD1. In germline, CDR1 is SGHTA, CDR2 FQGTGA. The ends lost 4 bases at V and 2 bases at J; junction bases unmatched: 4. This CDR3 comprises 15 residues. The CDR3 coding sequence is TGTGCCAGCAGCTGGACAGGGGTTCTCACAGATACGCAGTATTTT. As protein: CASSWTGVLTDTQYF.

The J gene is TRBJ1-6, the V gene TRBV9; 7 nucleotides agree with TRBD1. Germline assignment: CDR1 SGDLS and CDR2 YYNGEE. The J segment lost 7 bases and the V segment lost 0 bases, leaving 7 bases of the junction unmatched. The CDR3 is 16 amino acids. The CDR3 protein is CASSVGNRGGNSPLHF. In DNA, the CDR3 is TGTGCCAGCAGCGTAGGAAACAGGGGAGGCAATTCACCCCTCCACTTT.

This sequence joins TRBV11-3 and TRBJ2-2, with a tentative D call TRBD1 (6 bases). CDR1 and CDR2 from the germline V gene are SGHNT and YENEEA. This CDR3 is built from 16 residues. V lost 0 bases, J lost 5 bases, and 13 bases lay in between. This CDR3 is CASSLDSWQGTGELFF. CDR3 nucleotide sequence: TGTGCCAGCAGCTTAGATAGTTGGCAGGGGACCGGGGAGCTGTTTTTT.